These 12 T cell receptor beta chains came from one sample sequenced in a study of blood T cell repertoires in COVID-19. The assay was immunoSEQ multiplex PCR, and TCRdb's table has in-frame clones only and misses some. The table includes some 140,000 clones, 65% to 80% detected once. Sequencing input: peripheral blood. These receptors were taken from an older man with acute or convalescent COVID-19.

This chain uses TRBV27 with TRBJ1-2; 8 bases line up with TRBD1. V lost 6 bases to trimming and J lost 4 bases; unmatched junction nucleotides: 10. The CDR3 runs 15 residues. Germline V CDR1 and CDR2: MNHEY, SMNVEV (reference sequence). The CDR3 nucleotides read TGTGCCAGCAGGGGACTGGGACAGGAGAGCTATGGCTACACCTTC. Protein sequence: CASRGLGQESYGYTF.

V and J are TRBV5-6 and TRBJ1-6, with 9 bases aligning to TRBD1. The CDR3 is made up of 15 amino acids. CDR1 SGHDT and CDR2 YYEEEE come from the germline V gene. V was clipped by 2 bases and J by 7 bases; unmatched bases: 4. CDR3 coding DNA: TGTGCCAGCAGCTTAGTTGGACAGGGGAATTCACCCCTCCACTTT. Translated, it gives CASSLVGQGNSPLHF.

The genes are TRBV19 and TRBJ2-7, with unresolved D. The germline gives CDR1 LNHDA, CDR2 SQIVND (reference sequence). The CDR3 contains 14 residues. V shed 5 bases and J shed 0 bases, with 11 bases lying between them. As DNA, the CDR3 is TGTGCCAGTAGTTCTCCCGCGAGCTCCTACGAGCAGTACTTC. Translating gives CASSSPASSYEQYF.

This chain joins TRBV15 and TRBJ2-5, with 10 positions matching TRBD2. The CDR3 is made up of 17 amino acids. Trimming at V came to 5 bases and at J to 3 bases, leaving 12 bases not matched to a gene. The germline V gene encodes CDR1 LNHNV and CDR2 YYDKDF (reference sequence). This CDR3 is CATSRRGSGGEKETQYF. The CDR3 DNA reads as TGTGCCACCAGCCGCCGGGGGAGCGGGGGGGAGAAAGAGACCCAGTACTTC.

The J gene is TRBJ1-2, the V gene TRBV10-3; D unresolved. V was pared by 0 bases and J by 4 bases, with 12 bases between. The CDR3 contains 15 residues. Germline CDR1 reads ENHRY; CDR2 reads SYGVKD. The CDR3 DNA reads TGTGCCATCAGTGAGTCTAGGGCGCGGGGCTATGGCTACACCTTC. Amino acids: CAISESRARGYGYTF.

This rearrangement joins TRBV7-9 to TRBJ1-1, with D tentatively TRBD1 (5 bases). V was pared by 1 base and J by 0 bases, with 18 bases between. Germline V gene sequence: CDR1 SEHNR, CDR2 FQNEAQ (reference sequence). The CDR3 loop spans 18 amino acids. CDR3 loop: CASSLGSRGAAMNTEAFF. As DNA, the CDR3 is TGTGCCAGCAGCTTAGGGTCTCGTGGGGCAGCCATGAACACTGAAGCTTTCTTT.

The chain is built from TRBV6-5 and TRBJ2-3; 8 bases match TRBD2. V lost 0 bases to trimming and J lost 5 bases; unmatched junction nucleotides: 4. In germline, CDR1 is MNHEY, CDR2 SVGAGI. This CDR3 contains 15 residues. CDR3 sequence: CASSYSGGARDTQYF. CDR3 coding DNA: TGTGCCAGCAGTTACTCCGGGGGGGCTCGAGATACGCAGTATTTT.

This clone occurred once. For the CDR3, the DNA is TGTGCCAGCAGTGACCTTCGGAGCGGGGGGCGGAGGGAAAACATTCAGTACTTC. Amino acid sequence: CASSDLRSGGRRENIQYF. The gene calls are TRBV6-2 or TRBV6-3 and TRBJ2-4; 9 nucleotides align to TRBD2. There are 18 residues in the CDR3. Germline V gene data show CDR1 as MNHEY and CDR2 as SVGEGT. V shed 5 bases and J 5 bases; nucleotides not matched to a gene: 16.

This chain joins TRBV27 and TRBJ2-1; 8 bases are shared with TRBD2. Germline lookup yields CDR1 MNHEY and CDR2 SMNVEV (reference sequence). V lost 6 bases to trimming and J lost 4 bases; unmatched junction nucleotides: 8. This CDR3 region has 15 residues. CDR3 DNA: TGTGCCAGCAGACGCAGCGGGGGTACGTACAATGAGCAGTTCTTC. Protein sequence: CASRRSGGTYNEQFF.

V gene TRBV6-6 combines with J gene TRBJ2-5; 8 bases are shared with TRBD1. Germline V gives CDR1 MNHNY, CDR2 SVGAGI (reference sequence). The CDR3 contains 15 residues. V lost 2 bases and J lost 5; bases outside the gene matches: 7. DNA of the CDR3: TGTGCCAGCAGTTACCTGGGCAGGGGGCTGGAGACCCAGTACTTC. It yields the protein CASSYLGRGLETQYF.

This clone was counted only a few times. The chain combines TRBV7-8 with TRBJ2-7; D call uncertain. With 6 bases removed from V and 1 base from J, the gap between germline ends came to 10 bases. Germline V gene data show CDR1 as SGHVS and CDR2 as FQNEAQ. The CDR3 is 13 residues long. For the CDR3, the DNA is TGTGCCAGCAGACCCCGGTGGTCCTACGAGCAGTACTTC. Protein product: CASRPRWSYEQYF.

The chain combines TRBV3-1 (or the pseudogene TRBV3-2) with TRBJ2-3; 11 bases line up with TRBD2. Germline trimming cut 6 bases from V and 1 base from J; bases unmatched to any gene: 0. Germline assignment: CDR1 LGHDT and CDR2 YNNKEL (reference sequence). The CDR3 spans 14 residues. This chain's CDR3 is CASRLAGGTDTQYF. The CDR3 nucleotides read TGTGCCAGCAGACTAGCGGGGGGCACAGATACGCAGTATTTT.